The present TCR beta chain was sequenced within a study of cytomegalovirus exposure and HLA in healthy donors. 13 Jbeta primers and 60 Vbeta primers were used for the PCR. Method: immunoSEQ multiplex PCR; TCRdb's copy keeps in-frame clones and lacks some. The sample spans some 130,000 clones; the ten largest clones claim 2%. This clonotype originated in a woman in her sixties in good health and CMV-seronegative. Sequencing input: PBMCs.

The CDR3 region has the DNA TGTGCCAGCAGTTTAGGGACAGTTTCTAACTATGGCTACACCTTC. Translating it yields CASSLGTVSNYGYTF. V is TRBV28 and J is TRBJ1-2; TRBD1 agrees at 7 bases. With 2 bases clipped from V and 0 bases from J, the junction kept 3 bases outside the gene matches. This CDR3 contains 15 residues. Germline CDR1 is MDHEN and CDR2 is SYDVKM.